Given below is one T cell receptor beta chain in context. It was with a sample-barcoded 5' primer and a J-beta primer mix that a second PCR of roughly 7 to 12 cycles was run. Every sample produced at least 2.5 million CDR3-containing paired-end reads. From the 5' RACE reads, TCRdb called clonotypes with MiXCR, one entry per CDR3 protein. In the table there are around 1.5 million distinct CDR3 sequences, roughly 64% of which are singletons. The data were taken from a study of blood T cells in healthy people across ages. The origin of this receptor is a man aged 18 to 35 in good health. Specimen: blood.

The CDR3 DNA is TGTGCCAGCCGTCTAGCGGGGGCCCGAGAGACCCAGTACTTC. Translating gives CASRLAGARETQYF. The chain employs TRBV6-2 or TRBV6-3 and TRBJ2-5; 10 bases line up with TRBD2. Germline V CDR1 and CDR2: MNHEY, SVGEGT. The CDR3 loop spans 14 amino acids. With V trimmed by 8 bases and J by 4 bases, 7 bases remained unmatched.